One sample yielded the 30 T cell receptor beta chains listed below, sequenced in a study of T cell responses to AZD1222 COVID-19 vaccine. Profiling relied on immunoSEQ multiplex PCR, and the TCRdb table lists in-frame clones only, not all of them. The repertoire holds about 140,000 clones, with about 90% as singletons. Sequences were derived from peripheral blood, sampled on day 0 of AZD1222 vaccination. All receptors come from an adult in good health.

The CDR3 here is CASSYGGPPGVWAFF. CDR3 DNA sequence: TGTGCCAGCAGTTACGGAGGCCCTCCTGGGGTATGGGCTTTCTTT. The rearrangement uses TRBV6-2 or TRBV6-3 and TRBJ1-1; D remains ambiguous. The CDR3 consists of 15 residues. Germline V gene lookup returns CDR1 MNHEY and CDR2 SVGEGT. V dropped 2 bases and J dropped 11 bases, with 21 bases sitting between them.

Written as DNA, the CDR3 is TGTGCCAGCAGCCTCAATGACGGATACACTGAAGCTTTCTTT. It codes for CASSLNDGYTEAFF. The V call is TRBV3-1 (or the pseudogene TRBV3-2), the J call TRBJ1-1; D remains unclear. Germline values: CDR1 LGHDT, CDR2 YNNKEL (reference sequence). This CDR3 comprises 14 residues. V was pared by 4 bases and J by 3 bases, with 12 bases between.

V gene TRBV14 combines with J gene TRBJ1-3; D is ambiguous. V lost 1 base, J lost 4 bases, and 11 bases lay in between. Germline lookup yields CDR1 SGHDN and CDR2 FVKESK. This CDR3 is built from 15 residues. The DNA for the CDR3 is TGTGCCAGCAGCCAAGTCGTGGCGGCGGGAAACACCATATATTTT. It codes for CASSQVVAAGNTIYF.

This rearrangement joins TRBV9 to TRBJ2-1; 8 nucleotides line up with TRBD2. CDR1 is SGDLS and CDR2 is YYNGEE in the germline V gene. The CDR3 spans 18 residues. The ends lost 0 bases at V and 0 bases at J; junction bases unmatched: 8. The CDR3: CASSVGSGRPISYNEQFF. The CDR3 nucleotides read TGTGCCAGCAGCGTAGGCAGCGGGAGACCTATCTCCTACAATGAGCAGTTCTTC. Supplemented by reference TRBV9 and TRBJ2-1, the full variable domain reads DSGVTQTPKHLITATGQRVTLRCSPRSGDLSVYWYQQSLDQGLQFLIQYYNGEERAKGNILERFSAQQFPDLHSELNLSSLELGDSALYFCASSVGSGRPISYNEQFFGPGTRLTVL.

CDR3 in DNA: TGTGCCATCAGTGATCTTCGGACCCAGCGGGAGAGGAGTGATACGCAGTATTTT. Translation gives CAISDLRTQRERSDTQYF. V is TRBV10-3 and J is TRBJ2-3, with 8 nucleotides matching TRBD2. V gave up 3 bases and J gave up 6 bases; unmatched junction bases: 17. CDR3 length equals 18 residues. Germline values: CDR1 ENHRY, CDR2 SYGVKD.

V gene TRBV24-1 combines with J gene TRBJ2-2; 14 nucleotides align to TRBD2. The germline V gene has CDR1 KGHDR and CDR2 SFDVKD. With 10 bases clipped from V and 4 bases from J, the junction kept 1 base outside the gene matches. This CDR3 spans 14 amino acids. The chain's CDR3 is CATGTSGSTGELFF. The CDR3, as DNA: TGTGCCACGGGGACTAGCGGGAGCACCGGGGAGCTGTTTTTT.

V is TRBV4-1 and J is TRBJ1-2; TRBD1 aligns across 8 bases. CDR3 length equals 15 residues. The J segment lost 2 bases and the V segment lost 4 bases, leaving 6 bases of the junction unmatched. The germline gives CDR1 MGHRA, CDR2 YSYEKL. The DNA for the CDR3 is TGCGCCAGCAGCCCAGACGGACAGGGCAACTATGGCTACACCTTC. Protein product: CASSPDGQGNYGYTF.

Here the CDR3 reads CASTQQGRNYGYTF. The CDR3 DNA sequence: TGTGCCAGCACCCAACAGGGGCGAAACTATGGCTACACCTTC. This chain uses TRBV28 with TRBJ1-2, with 7 bases fitting TRBD1. V lost 7 bases, J lost 2 bases, and 7 bases stayed unmatched. CDR1 is MDHEN, CDR2 SYDVKM, per germline. CDR3 length equals 14 residues.

This clone has a single count. V and J are TRBV7-2 and TRBJ2-5, with 12 positions matching TRBD1. CDR1 is SGHTA and CDR2 is FQGNSA in the germline V gene. There are 14 residues in the CDR3. After removal of 10 bases from V and 6 bases from J, the junction contained 9 bases not matched to a gene. The CDR3 protein is CATSPGQGAQTQYF. The CDR3 bases are TGTGCCACCTCCCCGGGACAGGGGGCCCAGACCCAGTACTTC.

The chain joins TRBV6-4 to TRBJ2-1, with no clear D. The V end lost 0 bases, the J end lost 4 bases, and 4 bases lay between the germline ends. Germline CDR1 is MRHNA and CDR2 is SNTAGT. This CDR3 is 13 amino acids long. CDR3 sequence reads: CASSDSGYNEQFF. The CDR3 DNA follows: TGTGCCAGCAGTGACTCAGGGTACAATGAGCAGTTCTTC.

This clone was seen only once. The chain joins TRBV27 to TRBJ1-2, with 9 bases fitting TRBD1. CDR1 MNHEY and CDR2 SMNVEV come from the germline V gene (reference sequence). V gave up 6 bases and J gave up 4 bases; unmatched junction bases: 12. CDR3 length equals 16 residues. The CDR3 loop is CASSRDRADLGYGYTF. The CDR3 bases are TGTGCCAGCAGCCGGGACAGGGCAGACCTTGGCTATGGCTACACCTTC.

This sequence joins TRBV11-3 and TRBJ1-1, with D possibly matching TRBD1 (6 bases). With 3 bases removed from V and 6 bases from J, the gap between germline ends came to 17 bases. Looked up from germline, CDR1 is SGHNT and CDR2 is YENEEA. This CDR3 is 15 amino acids long. This CDR3 is CASSFLTGKGAEAFF. CDR3 DNA sequence: TGTGCCAGCAGCTTCCTAACAGGAAAGGGGGCTGAAGCTTTCTTT.

The chain has TRBV30 and TRBJ2-7, with 7 bases aligning to TRBD2. The V gene's germline CDR1 is GTSNPN and CDR2 SVGIG (reference sequence). This CDR3 has 13 residues. Losses at the gene ends were 0 bases for V and 6 bases for J; bases not matched to a gene: 5. This CDR3 is CAWSVQTSAEQYF. In DNA form, the CDR3 reads TGTGCCTGGAGTGTACAAACTAGCGCCGAGCAGTACTTC.

This clone was seen a handful of times. V is TRBV12-3 or TRBV12-4 and J is TRBJ1-1; D is unclear. This CDR3 is built from 13 residues. V was clipped by 2 bases and J by 1 base, with 5 bases between them. The CDR3 sequence is CASSLTTNTEAFF. In DNA form, the CDR3 reads TGTGCCAGCAGTTTAACAACGAACACTGAAGCTTTCTTT.

The chain has TRBV28 and TRBJ2-1; 11 positions agree with TRBD2. V shed 2 bases and J 9 bases; nucleotides not matched to a gene: 9. Per the germline V gene, CDR1 is MDHEN and CDR2 is SYDVKM. The CDR3 is 16 residues long. CDR3 coding DNA: TGTGCCAGCAGTTTACCTACTAGCGGGAGTAAAGGTGAGCAGTTCTTC. This sequence encodes CASSLPTSGSKGEQFF.

The V gene is TRBV3-1 (or the pseudogene TRBV3-2), the J gene TRBJ2-5; either TRBD1 or TRBD2 may supply D (5 bases each). In germline, CDR1 is LGHDT, CDR2 YNNKEL (reference sequence). There are 14 residues in the CDR3. Deletions cut 0 bases from V and 3 bases from J, with 8 bases between. CDR3 protein: CASSQEGTKETQYF. The CDR3 DNA is TGTGCCAGCAGCCAAGAAGGGACCAAAGAGACCCAGTACTTC.

The V call is TRBV2, the J call TRBJ2-1; 9 nucleotides align to TRBD1. V gave up 6 bases and J gave up 8 bases; unmatched junction bases: 2. Per the germline V gene, CDR1 is SNHLY and CDR2 is FYNNEI. CDR3 length: 12 residues. The CDR3 loop reads CASSRQGDEQFF. CDR3 DNA: TGTGCCAGCAGCCGACAGGGGGATGAGCAGTTCTTC. The full variable domain, rest sourced from reference TRBV2 and TRBJ2-1, is EPEVTQTPSHQVTQMGQEVILRCVPISNHLYFYWYRQILGQKVEFLVSFYNNEISEKSEIFDDQFSVERPDGSNFTLKIRSTKLEDSAMYFCASSRQGDEQFFGPGTRLTVL.

This chain uses TRBV5-1 with TRBJ1-5; D is uncertain. With 0 bases removed from V and 2 bases from J, the gap between germline ends came to 3 bases. Germline CDR1 reads SGHRS; CDR2 reads YFSETQ. This CDR3 is 13 amino acids long. Here the CDR3 DNA reads TGCGCCAGCAGCTTGGATGGCAATCAGCCCCAGCATTTT. Protein: CASSLDGNQPQHF.

The CDR3 DNA reads TGTGCCAGCAGCTTGGAAGCTCGTCCTCCCTACAATGAGCAGTTCTTC. Translating gives CASSLEARPPYNEQFF. The V gene is TRBV5-4, the J gene TRBJ2-1; D is unresolved. The CDR3 extends over 16 amino acids. V was cut by 0 bases and J by 2 bases, with 12 bases left in between. Germline-derived CDR1 and CDR2 are SGHNT and YYREEE (reference sequence).

CDR3 sequence reads: CAITPGGENYGYTF. The CDR3 DNA follows: TGTGCCATCACTCCGGGGGGGGAAAACTATGGCTACACCTTC. The J gene is TRBJ1-2, the V gene TRBV10-3, with a tentative D call TRBD1 (5 bases). CDR1 is ENHRY and CDR2 is SYGVKD in the germline V gene. Trimming removed 7 bases from V and 2 bases from J, with 14 bases in between. The CDR3 is 14 amino acids.

The chain has TRBV28 and TRBJ2-1; possibly TRBD1 for D (7 bases). CDR1 and CDR2 from the germline V gene are MDHEN and SYDVKM. V was pared by 3 bases and J by 8 bases, with 11 bases between. This CDR3 contains 13 residues. In DNA form, the CDR3 reads TGTGCCAGCAGTTTCAGGGGGGTTCATGAGCAGTTCTTC. It translates to CASSFRGVHEQFF.

The chain has TRBV7-3 and TRBJ1-2, with 7 bases lining up with TRBD1. The germline CDR1 and CDR2 sequences are SGHTA and FQGTGA. The CDR3 has 13 amino acids. V gave up 3 bases and J gave up 8 bases; unmatched junction bases: 6. The CDR3 nucleotides are TGTGCCAGCAGCTTTGGACAGGTCATGGGCTACACCTTC. This codes for CASSFGQVMGYTF.

This chain links TRBV3-1 (or the pseudogene TRBV3-2) with TRBJ1-2, with D possibly matching TRBD1 (5 bases). V lost 1 base and J lost 9, with 15 bases in between. The germline V gene has CDR1 LGHDT and CDR2 YNNKEL (reference sequence). This CDR3 is 14 amino acids long. CDR3 in amino acids: CASSQGGHSLSYTF. The CDR3 DNA reads as TGTGCCAGCAGCCAAGGGGGCCATTCCCTTAGCTACACCTTC.

As DNA, the CDR3 is TGTGCCAGCAGTTACGGGGCCCTACTCCAAGAGACCCAGTACTTC. Translation gives CASSYGALLQETQYF. The V call is TRBV6-2 or TRBV6-3, the J call TRBJ2-5; perhaps TRBD1 as D (5 bases). Trimming removed 2 bases at V and 1 base at J, with 11 bases between. The CDR3 length is 15 residues. Germline V gene lookup returns CDR1 MNHEY and CDR2 SVGEGT.

The chain recombines TRBV6-2 or TRBV6-3 with TRBJ2-1; D unclear. CDR1 and CDR2 from the germline V gene are MNHEY and SVGEGT. Trimming removed 3 bases from V and 7 bases from J, with 7 bases in between. This CDR3 has 12 amino acids. The chain's CDR3 is CASSYLWNEQFF. In DNA, the CDR3 is TGTGCCAGCAGTTATCTTTGGAATGAGCAGTTCTTC.

This chain's CDR3 is CASSPPSQGLTYEQYF. The CDR3 DNA sequence: TGTGCCAGCTCACCACCGTCCCAGGGACTCACCTACGAGCAGTACTTC. The V gene is TRBV18, the J gene TRBJ2-7, with D possibly being TRBD2 (6 bases). The CDR3 spans 16 residues. Trimming shortened V by 0 bases and J by 2 bases, and 14 bases separated the two germline ends. Looked up from germline, CDR1 is KGHSH and CDR2 is LQKENI. Full variable domain (rest looked up from reference TRBV18 and TRBJ2-7): NAGVMQNPRHLVRRRGQEARLRCSPMKGHSHVYWYRQLPEEGLKFMVYLQKENIIDESGMPKERFSAEFPKEGPSILRIQQVVRGDSAAYFCASSPPSQGLTYEQYFGPGTRLTVT.

CDR3 residues: CASSQFILNTEAFF. CDR3 sequence (DNA): TGTGCCAGCAGCCAATTCATCCTGAACACTGAAGCTTTCTTT. The V and J genes are TRBV28 and TRBJ1-1; D not resolved. The CDR3 is made up of 14 amino acids. Per germline, CDR1 MDHEN and CDR2 SYDVKM. V shed 6 bases and J shed 0 bases, with 11 bases lying between them. The full variable domain, completed using reference TRBV28 and TRBJ1-1, is DVKVTQSSRYLVKRTGEKVFLECVQDMDHENMFWYRQDPGLGLRLIYFSYDVKMKEKGDIPEGYSVSREKKERFSLILESASTNQTSMYLCASSQFILNTEAFFGQGTRLTVV.

This clone showed up just once. The V gene is TRBV14, the J gene TRBJ1-1; D gene unclear. CDR3 length equals 15 residues. V was shortened by 2 bases and J by 0 bases, with 10 bases between the two germline ends. The germline V gene has CDR1 SGHDN and CDR2 FVKESK. CDR3 DNA: TGTGCCAGCAGCCAAACCGGTGGGCTGAACACTGAAGCTTTCTTT. It yields the protein CASSQTGGLNTEAFF.

The chain uses TRBV28 and TRBJ1-4, with 7 bases lining up with TRBD1. The V gene's germline CDR1 is MDHEN and CDR2 SYDVKM. The CDR3 has 17 amino acids. Trimming removed 6 bases from V and 8 bases from J; junction bases left unmatched: 18. The CDR3 region is CASSTQRAQGLSEKLFF. The CDR3, as DNA: TGTGCCAGCAGCACCCAGAGGGCACAGGGGTTGAGCGAAAAACTGTTTTTT.

The chain is built from TRBV13 and TRBJ2-3, with 15 bases aligning to TRBD2. The CDR3 loop spans 16 amino acids. J was trimmed by 4 bases and V by 3 bases; bases with no gene match: 2. Germline V lookup: CDR1 PRHDT, CDR2 FYEKMQ (reference sequence). The CDR3: CASSLGLAGGPDTQYF. In DNA form, the CDR3 reads TGTGCCAGCAGCTTGGGACTAGCGGGAGGTCCAGATACGCAGTATTTT.